This TCR beta chain originates from a study of blood T cell repertoires in COVID-19. Overall study: Acute and convalescent COVID-19 specimens originated in the United States, Italy and Spain.

In this sample, this clone turned up a few times. Per the germline V gene, CDR1 is MDHEN and CDR2 is SYDVKM. The CDR3 spans 15 residues. V was pared by 6 bases and J by 2 bases, with 7 bases of the junction left unmatched. The method was immunoSEQ multiplex PCR; TCRdb's version includes in-frame clones alone and lacks a portion of them. Of under 150,000 clones listed, around 85% are singletons. The source is a human donor in a cohort sampled during active COVID-19. The material sequenced was peripheral blood. This chain uses TRBV28 with TRBJ2-7; TRBD1 aligns across 10 bases. CDR3 sequence: CASRAGQGETYEQYF. For the CDR3, the DNA is TGTGCCAGCAGGGCCGGACAGGGGGAGACCTACGAGCAGTACTTC.